This entry lists 15 T cell receptor beta chains sequenced from one sample in a study of molecular identifiers for immune sequencing clone quantification. TCRdb re-called the PCR reads through MiXCR, storing one row per CDR3 protein. The sample includes about 320,000 distinct CDR3 sequences, 24% of them seen just once. Sequenced: naive CD8+ T cells from blood, with Jurkat cell RNA spiked in. Subset noted: FACS-sorted CD8+CD4-CCR7+CD45RA+ naive T cells. The origin of the receptors is a human donor in good health. Some libraries in this study had Jurkat cell RNA spiked in.

There are a few counts of this clonotype. The chain couples TRBV28 to TRBJ1-6; D is unclear. The CDR3 has 17 amino acids. CDR1 is MDHEN and CDR2 is SYDVKM in the germline V gene. The V end was cut by 6 bases, the J end by 0 bases, with 15 bases between. This CDR3 is CASRLGWENSYNSPLHF. CDR3 in DNA: TGTGCCAGCAGGTTGGGATGGGAAAACTCCTATAATTCACCCCTCCACTTT.

This clonotype has a count of ten or more. This chain links TRBV27 with TRBJ1-4; D is perhaps TRBD1 (6 bases). Trimming stripped 7 bases from V and 4 bases from J, with 16 bases between. CDR1 MNHEY and CDR2 SMNVEV come from the germline V gene (reference sequence). The CDR3 sequence is 15 residues long. The CDR3 here is CASTTSRGLNEKLFF. As DNA, the CDR3 is TGTGCCAGCACGACAAGCAGGGGACTTAATGAAAAACTGTTTTTT.

The chain uses TRBV6-2 or TRBV6-3 and TRBJ1-4; D possibly corresponds to TRBD1 (5 bases). Trimming shortened V by 4 bases and J by 1 base, and 10 bases separated the two germline ends. This CDR3 comprises 15 residues. Germline V gene data show CDR1 as MNHEY and CDR2 as SVGEGT. CDR3 DNA: TGTGCCAGCAGTTCGGGACGGCTAACTAATGAAAAACTGTTTTTT. Encoded protein: CASSSGRLTNEKLFF.

This clonotype was observed many times. The V gene is TRBV5-1, the J gene TRBJ1-1; D may be TRBD1 (5 bases). The CDR3 is 14 residues long. The V gene's germline CDR1 is SGHRS and CDR2 YFSETQ. Between the trimmed V and J ends, which lost 1 base and 4 bases, there was a span of 11 bases. CDR3 sequence: CASSLTGGPTEAFF. The CDR3 DNA sequence: TGCGCCAGCAGCTTGACAGGAGGACCCACTGAAGCTTTCTTT.

This clonotype was observed a few times. This chain uses TRBV7-6 with TRBJ2-5; 8 nucleotides align to TRBD2. This CDR3 is 16 amino acids long. V dropped 5 bases and J dropped 2; count of bases not matched to a gene: 10. Germline-derived CDR1 and CDR2 are SGHVS and FNYEAQ. CDR3 in amino acids: CASSLNAGGQQETQYF. CDR3 bases: TGTGCCAGCAGCCTCAACGCGGGAGGACAACAAGAGACCCAGTACTTC.

V usage is TRBV20-1 and J usage is TRBJ2-7, with a tentative D call TRBD2 (7 bases). The germline CDR1 and CDR2 sequences are DFQATT and SNEGSKA (reference sequence). The CDR3 is made up of 14 amino acids. V shed 4 bases and J shed 12 bases, with 25 bases lying between them. CDR3 sequence reads: CSATFRAGAGAPYF. CDR3 DNA sequence: TGCAGTGCTACATTCCGCGCGGGGGCGGGCGCGCCGTACTTC.

This sequence joins TRBV20-1 and TRBJ1-4, with a tentative D call TRBD1 (6 bases). The germline gives CDR1 DFQATT, CDR2 SNEGSKA (reference sequence). The CDR3 sequence is 14 residues long. Trimming shortened V by 6 bases and J by 7 bases, and 18 bases separated the two germline ends. The CDR3 bases are TGCAGTGCGGAACCCCGGGGGGCGACTGAAAAACTGTTTTTT. The encoded protein is CSAEPRGATEKLFF.

This clonotype turned up a few times. The rearrangement joins TRBV6-2 or TRBV6-3 to TRBJ1-1; the D is unclear. V was clipped by 6 bases and J by 0 bases, with 14 bases between them. This CDR3 spans 15 amino acids. Germline V gene lookup returns CDR1 MNHEY and CDR2 SVGEGT. This chain's CDR3 is CASRAKIYMNTEAFF. CDR3 nucleotide sequence: TGTGCCAGCAGGGCGAAGATCTATATGAACACTGAAGCTTTCTTT.

The chain recombines TRBV10-3 with TRBJ2-5; weak D call: TRBD2 (6 bases). This CDR3 spans 15 amino acids. Germline V gene sequence: CDR1 ENHRY, CDR2 SYGVKD. Trimming left V 7 bases short and J 5 bases short, with 20 bases between. The CDR3 coding sequence is TGTGCCATCATGGCCGCGGGGAACTCCCCGGAGACCCAGTACTTC. Translation: CAIMAAGNSPETQYF.

This clonotype occurred many times. The gene calls are TRBV11-2 and TRBJ2-2; D not certain. The CDR3 length is 14 residues. V was pared by 5 bases and J by 3 bases, with 10 bases between. Germline lookup yields CDR1 SGHAT and CDR2 FQNNGV. CDR3 protein: CASSPGSYTGELFF. The CDR3 region has the DNA TGTGCCAGCAGCCCTGGGTCCTACACCGGGGAGCTGTTTTTT.

This clonotype was picked up many times. The chain joins TRBV5-4 to TRBJ2-7; possibly TRBD2 for D (6 bases). V was clipped by 0 bases and J by 1 base, with 14 bases between them. The V gene's germline CDR1 is SGHNT and CDR2 YYREEE (reference sequence). The CDR3 length is 16 residues. Written as DNA, the CDR3 is TGTGCCAGCAGCTTGGCCCGGCTAGCGCGGTCCTACGAGCAGTACTTC. This translates into CASSLARLARSYEQYF. Together with reference TRBV5-4 and TRBJ2-7, the CDR3 gives the full variable domain: ETGVTQSPTHLIKTRGQQVTLRCSSQSGHNTVSWYQQALGQGPQFIFQYYREEENGRGNFPPRFSGLQFPNYSSELNVNALELDDSALYLCASSLARLARSYEQYFGPGTRLTVT.

This clonotype was observed many times. The chain couples TRBV5-1 to TRBJ1-1, with D maybe TRBD1 (6 bases). Trimming left V 3 bases short and J 1 base short, with 10 bases between. Per germline, CDR1 SGHRS and CDR2 YFSETQ. The CDR3 consists of 14 residues. DNA for the CDR3: TGCGCCAGCAGCTACGGACAGTCGAACACTGAAGCTTTCTTT. Protein product: CASSYGQSNTEAFF.

This clonotype was found many times. The CDR3 DNA is TGCGCCAGCAGCTTACAGGGTTACGAGCAGTACTTC. Translated: CASSLQGYEQYF. The chain carries TRBV4-1 and TRBJ2-7, with D perhaps TRBD1 (6 bases). The CDR3 has 12 amino acids. Per germline, CDR1 MGHRA and CDR2 YSYEKL. Trimming took off 5 bases at V and 4 bases at J, with 9 bases between the two ends.

V is TRBV7-9 and J is TRBJ2-3, with TRBD2 identical over 7 bases. V lost 5 bases and J lost 2; bases outside the gene matches: 1. Germline values: CDR1 SEHNR, CDR2 FQNEAQ (reference sequence). The CDR3 loop spans 13 amino acids. The DNA for the CDR3 is TGTGCCAGCAGCGAGCGGGACACAGATACGCAGTATTTT. The encoded protein is CASSERDTDTQYF.

At least ten counts were recorded for this clonotype. The genes are TRBV29-1 and TRBJ1-1; D ambiguous. This CDR3 comprises 12 residues. Germline values: CDR1 SQVTM, CDR2 ANQGSEA. V lost 2 bases, J lost 6 bases, and 10 bases lay in between. The CDR3 DNA sequence: TGCAGCGTTGAAAAAGGGCACCCTGAAGCTTTCTTT. Its protein product is CSVEKGHPEAFF.